Each of the 9 T cell receptor beta chains below was sequenced from the same sample in a study of blood T cell repertoires in COVID-19. TCRdb's table, derived via immunoSEQ multiplex PCR, lists solely in-frame clones and lacks some. The data hold roughly 70,000 clones, with roughly 78% observed a single time. The sequencing sample was made of peripheral blood. The receptor set was obtained from a human donor in a cohort sampled during active COVID-19.

V is TRBV3-1 (or the pseudogene TRBV3-2) and J is TRBJ2-7; 8 bases match TRBD2. The CDR3 extends over 16 amino acids. The V and J ends lost 0 bases and 5 bases, in that order; junction bases with no gene match: 9. Germline CDR1 LGHDT, CDR2 YNNKEL (reference sequence). In DNA form, the CDR3 reads TGTGCCAGCAGCCAAGATCTTGGTAGCGGGACCAACGAGCAGTACTTC. Amino acids: CASSQDLGSGTNEQYF.

The chain combines TRBV27 with TRBJ2-7, with D maybe TRBD2 (5 bases). From germline, CDR1 is MNHEY and CDR2 SMNVEV (reference sequence). Trimming removed 3 bases from V and 3 bases from J, with 9 bases in between. The length of the CDR3 is 13 residues. CDR3 amino acids: CASSFYGGYEQYF. CDR3 sequence (DNA): TGTGCCAGCAGTTTTTATGGAGGCTACGAGCAGTACTTC.

The count of this clone is one. CDR3 in amino acids: CASSLIAGQETQYF. CDR3 nucleotides: TGTGCCAGCAGCCTTATAGCGGGCCAAGAGACCCAGTACTTC. This sequence joins TRBV3-1 (or the pseudogene TRBV3-2) and TRBJ2-5, with 7 bases identical to TRBD2. Unmatched junction bases numbered 3, after V lost 4 bases and J lost 1 base. This CDR3 is built from 14 residues. The germline CDR1 and CDR2 sequences are LGHDT and YNNKEL (reference sequence).

This clone was counted a few times. V gene TRBV5-1 combines with J gene TRBJ1-5; TRBD1 might be the D (5 bases). Germline assignment: CDR1 SGHRS and CDR2 YFSETQ. This CDR3 has 14 amino acids. V was trimmed by 0 bases and J by 7 bases, leaving 11 bases between them. CDR3 nucleotide sequence: TGCGCCAGCAGCTTGGGACAGCAGGGCCAGCCCCAGCATTTT. Its translation: CASSLGQQGQPQHF.

The chain employs TRBV4-3 and TRBJ1-5; 9 nucleotides line up with TRBD1. The CDR3 is made up of 14 amino acids. The germline gives CDR1 LGHNA, CDR2 YSLEER. V lost 4 bases, J lost 7 bases, and 5 bases stayed unmatched. The CDR3 bases are TGCGCCAGCAGCCGAAGACAGGGGGAACAGCCCCAGCATTTT. This encodes CASSRRQGEQPQHF.

CDR3 DNA sequence: TGTGCCAGCAGAGCAAGCGGGAGGAGCGTCGAGCAGTACTTC. This encodes CASRASGRSVEQYF. This chain links TRBV5-6 with TRBJ2-7, with 9 bases identical to TRBD2. This CDR3 contains 14 residues. Trimming at V came to 5 bases and at J to 6 bases, leaving 9 bases not matched to a gene. Germline CDR1 reads SGHDT; CDR2 reads YYEEEE.

CDR3 sequence reads: CASSTGEKLFF. The CDR3 DNA sequence: TGCGCCAGCAGCACGGGTGAAAAACTGTTTTTT. The chain uses TRBV5-1 and TRBJ1-4, with no clear D. CDR1 SGHRS and CDR2 YFSETQ come from the germline V gene. The V and J ends lost 4 bases and 7 bases respectively, with 5 bases between them. This CDR3 is 11 amino acids long. The variable domain in full, completed from reference TRBV5-1 and TRBJ1-4, reads KAGVTQTPRYLIKTRGQQVTLSCSPISGHRSVSWYQQTPGQGLQFLFEYFSETQRNKGNFPGRFSGRQFSNSRSEMNVSTLELGDSALYLCASSTGEKLFFGSGTQLSVL.

The chain employs TRBV9 and TRBJ1-1, with D perhaps TRBD1 (6 bases). Germline V gives CDR1 SGDLS, CDR2 YYNGEE. V was cut by 4 bases and J by 1 base, with 11 bases left in between. This CDR3 spans 14 amino acids. CDR3: CASSWGTTNTEAFF. Written as DNA, the CDR3 is TGTGCCAGCAGCTGGGGGACAACGAACACTGAAGCTTTCTTT.

V gene TRBV7-3 combines with J gene TRBJ2-1, with D maybe TRBD1 (5 bases). Looked up from germline, CDR1 is SGHTA and CDR2 is FQGTGA. Trimming removed 5 bases from V and 6 bases from J, with 17 bases in between. This CDR3 region has 15 residues. The CDR3 reads CASSPTGRALNEQFF. In DNA form, the CDR3 reads TGTGCCAGCAGCCCTACGGGCAGGGCCCTCAATGAGCAGTTCTTC.